The 23 T cell receptor beta chains given below trace back to one sample, sequenced in a study of cytomegalovirus exposure and HLA in healthy donors. The primer mix had 60 Vbeta and 13 Jbeta primers. Data came from immunoSEQ multiplex PCR; TCRdb stores just in-frame clones and leaves some out. The sample carries 95,000 to 150,000 clones, more than 55% recorded once. The sample taken for sequencing was PBMCs. These receptors were collected from a man between 18 and 29 years old in good health and CMV-seronegative.

The V call is TRBV30, the J call TRBJ2-5, with D perhaps matching TRBD1 (6 bases). The DNA end is more similar to TRBJ2-7, so the J call may be wrong. This CDR3 is 15 amino acids long. The germline CDR1 and CDR2 sequences are GTSNPN and SVGIG (reference sequence). CDR3 sequence reads: CAWSVLQGLSYEQYF. CDR3 nucleotide sequence: TGTGCCTGGAGTGTACTCCAGGGGCTTTCCTACGAGCAGTACTTC.

This sequence joins TRBV30 and TRBJ2-7; the D is unclear. Germline V CDR1 and CDR2: GTSNPN, SVGIG (reference sequence). Between the trimmed V and J ends, which lost 0 bases and 2 bases, there was a span of 11 bases. There are 14 residues in the CDR3. The CDR3 DNA reads as TGTGCCTGGAGTGTACAACCAGGAACCTACGAGCAGTACTTC. Translated, it gives CAWSVQPGTYEQYF.

There are a few counts of this clone. This chain uses TRBV7-9 with TRBJ2-2; TRBD1 matches at 9 bases. V was clipped by 4 bases and J by 7 bases; unmatched bases: 19. CDR1 SEHNR and CDR2 FQNEAQ come from the germline V gene (reference sequence). The CDR3 covers 19 residues. CDR3 nucleotides: TGTGCCAGCAGCTCCCCCAGTTTTTCGGAACAGGGGGCCGGCGGGGAGCTGTTTTTT. This gives the protein CASSSPSFSEQGAGGELFF.

The sample holds a few counts of this clone. This chain joins TRBV19 and TRBJ2-3; 9 bases are shared with TRBD2. V gave up 6 bases and J gave up 6 bases; unmatched junction bases: 10. Looked up from germline, CDR1 is LNHDA and CDR2 is SQIVND (reference sequence). CDR3 length equals 15 residues. This chain's CDR3 is CASSQGAGGRDTQYF. The DNA of the CDR3 is TGTGCCAGTAGCCAGGGAGCGGGGGGTCGGGATACGCAGTATTTT.

CDR3 protein: CASSFRGNSPLHF. CDR3 DNA sequence: TGTGCCAGCAGTTTCAGGGGGAATTCACCCCTCCACTTT. This chain links TRBV28 with TRBJ1-6, with 7 bases aligning to TRBD1. This CDR3 spans 13 amino acids. With V trimmed by 3 bases and J by 7 bases, 0 bases remained unmatched. CDR1 is MDHEN, CDR2 SYDVKM, per germline. The complete variable domain, with remaining parts taken from reference TRBV28 and TRBJ1-6, reads DVKVTQSSRYLVKRTGEKVFLECVQDMDHENMFWYRQDPGLGLRLIYFSYDVKMKEKGDIPEGYSVSREKKERFSLILESASTNQTSMYLCASSFRGNSPLHFGNGTRLTVT.

This clone was seen a single time. This sequence joins TRBV20-1 and TRBJ1-1; D is possibly TRBD1 (5 bases). V dropped 6 bases and J dropped 6 bases, with 8 bases sitting between them. The germline gives CDR1 DFQATT, CDR2 SNEGSKA (reference sequence). This CDR3 has 10 residues. CDR3 residues: CSAFRAEAFF. DNA for the CDR3: TGCAGTGCGTTCAGGGCTGAAGCTTTCTTT.

The chain combines TRBV6-1 with TRBJ2-1; 8 nucleotides line up with TRBD2. J lost 1 base, V lost 4 bases, and 6 bases had no gene match. The CDR3 has 16 amino acids. Germline CDR1 MNHNS, CDR2 SASEGT. The CDR3 bases are TGTGCCAGCAGTGTCCGCGGGGGGCGGTCCTACAATGAGCAGTTCTTC. This translates into CASSVRGGRSYNEQFF.

The table lists this clone with a count of one. The V gene is TRBV6-5, the J gene TRBJ1-1, with D perhaps TRBD1 (6 bases). V lost 2 bases to trimming and J lost 1 base, with 11 bases between them. The CDR3 contains 15 residues. Germline V gives CDR1 MNHEY, CDR2 SVGAGI. This CDR3 is CASSYTWTANTEAFF. Written as DNA, the CDR3 is TGTGCCAGCAGTTACACTTGGACAGCGAACACTGAAGCTTTCTTT.

The chain has TRBV6-1 and TRBJ1-5; maybe TRBD1 (5 bases). V lost 8 bases and J 1 base, leaving 12 bases between the germline ends. The CDR3 loop spans 14 amino acids. Looked up from germline, CDR1 is MNHNS and CDR2 is SASEGT. The CDR3, as DNA: TGTGCCAGCTCCCTGGGGGGGAGCAATCAGCCCCAGCATTTT. Translation gives CASSLGGSNQPQHF.

The rearrangement joins TRBV5-1 to TRBJ2-3; the match to TRBD2 covers 10 bases. Germline V gives CDR1 SGHRS, CDR2 YFSETQ. The CDR3 loop spans 14 amino acids. J lost 7 bases, V lost 3 bases, and 5 bases had no gene match. This chain's CDR3 is CASSSGTSVYTQYF. CDR3 DNA sequence: TGCGCCAGCAGCTCCGGGACTAGCGTATATACGCAGTATTTT.

This chain joins TRBV19 and TRBJ2-7, with D possibly matching TRBD2 (6 bases). The CDR3 covers 15 residues. Germline V gene lookup returns CDR1 LNHDA and CDR2 SQIVND (reference sequence). Trimming pared 5 bases from V and 0 bases from J, leaving 14 bases between. The CDR3 spells CASSGGRQHSYEQYF. The CDR3 DNA sequence: TGTGCCAGTAGTGGGGGGAGACAACACTCCTACGAGCAGTACTTC.

V is TRBV30 and J is TRBJ1-2; possibly TRBD1 for D (6 bases). This CDR3 has 12 amino acids. Trimming cost V 1 base and J 13 bases, with 16 bases left between them. CDR1 and CDR2 from the germline V gene are GTSNPN and SVGIG (reference sequence). The CDR3 DNA reads TGTGCCTGGAGTGCGGGACACCCAAAGGTCACCTTC. Its translation is CAWSAGHPKVTF.

V is TRBV27 and J is TRBJ1-1; D possibly corresponds to TRBD1 (6 bases). Between the trimmed V and J ends, which lost 1 base and 0 bases, there was a span of 12 bases. This CDR3 contains 16 residues. CDR1 and CDR2 from the germline V gene are MNHEY and SMNVEV (reference sequence). The CDR3 sequence: CASSLLGAGVNTEAFF. The CDR3 coding sequence is TGTGCCAGCAGTTTATTGGGGGCTGGGGTGAACACTGAAGCTTTCTTT.

CDR3 sequence: CASKGGFDEQYF. The CDR3 DNA reads as TGTGCCAGCAAGGGAGGGTTCGACGAGCAGTACTTC. This chain joins TRBV2 and TRBJ2-7; TRBD2 matches at 7 bases. V lost 7 bases to trimming and J lost 5 bases; unmatched junction nucleotides: 5. This CDR3 spans 12 amino acids. CDR1 and CDR2 from the germline V gene are SNHLY and FYNNEI.

The rearrangement uses TRBV13 and TRBJ2-7; 15 nucleotides agree with TRBD2. Trimming cost V 6 bases and J 6 bases; bases outside gene matches: 6. Germline-derived CDR1 and CDR2 are PRHDT and FYEKMQ (reference sequence). CDR3 length: 15 residues. Written as DNA, the CDR3 is TGTGCCAGCAGTTGGGGGACTAGCGGGAGGAGCGAGCAGTACTTC. Encoded protein: CASSWGTSGRSEQYF. Drawing the rest from reference TRBV13 and TRBJ2-7, the complete variable domain is AAGVIQSPRHLIKEKRETATLKCYPIPRHDTVYWYQQGPGQDPQFLISFYEKMQSDKGSIPDRFSAQQFSDYHSELNMSSLELGDSALYFCASSWGTSGRSEQYFGPGTRLTVT.

This sequence joins TRBV5-1 and TRBJ1-4; 7 nucleotides line up with TRBD1. Germline CDR1 reads SGHRS; CDR2 reads YFSETQ. The junction had 5 bases not matched to a gene; V was cut back by 4 bases and J by 8 bases. The length of the CDR3 is 13 residues. The CDR3 nucleotides read TGCGCCAGCAGCATGGACAGGACCGAAAAACTGTTTTTT. Its translation: CASSMDRTEKLFF.

The chain links TRBV12-5 to TRBJ2-7; TRBD1 might be the D (5 bases). The V and J ends lost 6 bases and 1 base respectively, with 10 bases between them. CDR3 length: 13 amino acids. CDR1 and CDR2 (germline): LGHNT, FRNRAP. DNA of the CDR3: TGTGCTAGTGGCTATGCAGGGTCCTACGAGCAGTACTTC. It yields the protein CASGYAGSYEQYF.

This sequence joins TRBV29-1 and TRBJ1-5; tentatively, D is TRBD1 (5 bases). CDR1 is SQVTM and CDR2 is ANQGSEA in the germline V gene. This CDR3 is built from 13 residues. The V gene lost 4 bases and the J gene lost 3 bases, with 10 bases spanning the gap. CDR3 region: CSVGGLNNQPQHF. Here the CDR3 DNA reads TGCAGCGTTGGGGGCCTTAACAATCAGCCCCAGCATTTT.

This clone was found once. The J gene is TRBJ2-3, the V gene TRBV9, with TRBD2 identical over 10 bases. The CDR3 contains 15 residues. Losses at the gene ends were 0 bases for V and 5 bases for J; bases not matched to a gene: 3. The germline V gene has CDR1 SGDLS and CDR2 YYNGEE. The CDR3 DNA is TGTGCCAGCAGCGTAGAGGTAGCGGGGGGAGATACGCAGTATTTT. It is translated as CASSVEVAGGDTQYF.

The J gene is TRBJ2-3, the V gene TRBV5-1, with a tentative D call TRBD2 (5 bases). V dropped 4 bases and J dropped 4 bases, with 16 bases sitting between them. Germline V gene data show CDR1 as SGHRS and CDR2 as YFSETQ. This CDR3 is 15 amino acids long. In nucleotides, the CDR3 is TGCGCCAGCAGCCTACTGGGCCGGGGTGCAGATACGCAGTATTTT. Amino acids: CASSLLGRGADTQYF.

The sample holds a few counts of this clone. The chain links TRBV11-3 to TRBJ2-1; 8 nucleotides agree with TRBD2. Trimming at V came to 3 bases and at J to 9 bases, leaving 1 base not matched to a gene. CDR3 length: 12 amino acids. The germline V gene has CDR1 SGHNT and CDR2 YENEEA. CDR3 DNA sequence: TGTGCCAGCAGCTTCCTAGCGGGTGAGCAGTTCTTC. Translating it yields CASSFLAGEQFF.

A single count supports this clone. The chain uses TRBV10-3 and TRBJ1-1; D unresolved. The germline V and J ends were trimmed by 1 base and 0 bases, with 6 bases remaining between them. Germline CDR1 reads ENHRY; CDR2 reads SYGVKD. CDR3 size: 14 residues. CDR3 residues: CAISEWRMNTEAFF. The CDR3 bases are TGTGCCATCAGTGAGTGGCGGATGAACACTGAAGCTTTCTTT.

As regards this clone: Relative to the germline gene, one junction end is altered; a read error may explain this. The chain links TRBV30 to TRBJ2-7; 7 nucleotides line up with TRBD2. The germline gives CDR1 GTSNPN, CDR2 SVGIG (reference sequence). This CDR3 has 12 amino acids. The CDR3 is CAGRAGRHEQYF. The CDR3, as DNA: TGTGCCGGGAGGGCAGGGCGCCACGAGCAGTACTTC.